The next 3 T cell receptor beta chains were all read from a single sample in a study of TIL therapy for anti-PD-1-resistant metastatic lung cancer. Indicated time point: pre-treatment sample, taken before nivolumab and TIL therapy. The libraries were made with immunoSEQ v3. Produced via immunoSEQ multiplex PCR; TCRdb's table is partial and in-frame only. The table records tens of thousands of clones, 78% of them present only once. Sequences were derived from blood, sampled at baseline. These receptors came from a person aged 25 to 79 with non-small cell lung cancer.

This chain joins TRBV10-3 and TRBJ2-7, with 8 bases identical to TRBD2. The CDR3 is made up of 15 amino acids. CDR1 is ENHRY, CDR2 SYGVKD, per germline. V dropped 7 bases and J dropped 0; count of bases not matched to a gene: 8. The CDR3 sequence is CAITATSGSSYEQYF. For the CDR3, the DNA is TGTGCCATCACCGCAACTAGCGGAAGCTCCTACGAGCAGTACTTC.

The chain uses TRBV5-1 and TRBJ2-3; possible D gene TRBD2, 5 bases. CDR3 length: 14 residues. The V and J ends lost 4 bases and 0 bases respectively, with 9 bases between them. Germline V gene sequence: CDR1 SGHRS, CDR2 YFSETQ. The CDR3 bases are TGCGCCAGCAGCATGACTACGAGCACAGATACGCAGTATTTT. It yields the protein CASSMTTSTDTQYF.

The chain links TRBV7-5 to TRBJ1-3; the D call TRBD1 from the table was never checked on the DNA. TRBV7-5 is a documented pseudogene. The CDR3 runs to 15 residues. The CDR3 bases are TGTGCCAGAAAAAAACAGGGGGGACCTGGAAACACCATATATTTT. Translation gives CARKKQGGPGNTIYF.